This T cell receptor beta chain was observed in a study of breast tumors, draining lymph nodes, adjacent tissues. There are many counts of this clonotype. Its antigen remains unknown. Breast cancer patients provided tissue from their axillary draining lymph nodes. TCRdb used MiXCR to reprocess the multiplex PCR reads, holding one entry per CDR3 protein. The sample consists of approximately 100,000 distinct CDR3 sequences, approximately 22% of them appearing once. Study-wide results and limits: Tumor TCR diversity was below lymph nodes but above nontumor tissue. Luminal-like breast cancer showed significantly higher tumor–nontumor repertoire similarity than basal-like.

CDR1 is DFQATT, CDR2 SNEGSKA, per germline (reference sequence). The CDR3 spans 15 residues. Trimming cost V 6 bases and J 2 bases, with 17 bases left between them. The rearrangement uses TRBV20-1 and TRBJ2-1; D uncertain. The receptor's source is a female donor with breast cancer. Some clones in this sample may be carry-over from other donors' samples. The sequenced sample was axillary lymph node tissue. The CDR3 region is CSATSVDVTYNEQFF. The DNA of the CDR3 is TGCAGTGCCACCTCCGTGGACGTTACCTACAATGAGCAGTTCTTC.